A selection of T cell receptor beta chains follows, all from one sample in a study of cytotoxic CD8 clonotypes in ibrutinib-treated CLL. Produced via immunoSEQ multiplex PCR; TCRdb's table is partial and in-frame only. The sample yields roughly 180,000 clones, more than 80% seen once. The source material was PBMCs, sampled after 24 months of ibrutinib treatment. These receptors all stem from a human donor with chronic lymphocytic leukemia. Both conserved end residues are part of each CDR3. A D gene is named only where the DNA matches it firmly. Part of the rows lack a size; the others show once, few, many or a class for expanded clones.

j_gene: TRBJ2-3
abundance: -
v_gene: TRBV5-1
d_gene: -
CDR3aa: CASSLSRGPAVGTQYF
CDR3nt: TGCGCCAGCAGCTTGTCGCGGGGGCCGGCAGTTGGTACGCAGTATTTT

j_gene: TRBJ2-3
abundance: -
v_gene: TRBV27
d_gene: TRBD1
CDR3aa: CASSLNKGATDTQYF
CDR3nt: TGTGCCAGCAGTTTAAATAAGGGGGCCACAGATACGCAGTATTTT

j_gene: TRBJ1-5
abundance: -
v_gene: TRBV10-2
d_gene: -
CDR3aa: CASSESSRGNQPQHF
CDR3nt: TGCGCCAGCAGTGAGTCTAGCAGGGGCAATCAGCCCCAGCATTTT

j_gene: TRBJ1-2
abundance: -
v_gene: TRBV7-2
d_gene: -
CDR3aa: CASSLVWASYGYTF
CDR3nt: TGTGCCAGCAGCTTAGTCTGGGCGAGCTATGGCTACACCTTC

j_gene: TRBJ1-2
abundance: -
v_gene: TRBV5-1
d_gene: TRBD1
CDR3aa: CASSLALTGAVGYTF
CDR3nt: TGCGCCAGCAGCTTGGCCTTAACAGGGGCGGTCGGCTACACCTTC

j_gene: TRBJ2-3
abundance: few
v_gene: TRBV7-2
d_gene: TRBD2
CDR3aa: CASRLAGGRGTDTQYF
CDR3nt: TGTGCCAGCAGACTAGCGGGAGGGCGGGGCACAGATACGCAGTATTTT

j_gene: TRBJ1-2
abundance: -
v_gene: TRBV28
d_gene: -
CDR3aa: CASSTESQGYYGYTF
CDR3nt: TGTGCCAGCAGTACCGAATCCCAGGGGTACTATGGCTACACCTTC

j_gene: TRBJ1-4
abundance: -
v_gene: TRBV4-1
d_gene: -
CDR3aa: CASSQVVLWQTHEKLFF
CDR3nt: TGCGCCAGCAGCCAAGTTGTCCTGTGGCAGACTCATGAAAAACTGTTTTTT

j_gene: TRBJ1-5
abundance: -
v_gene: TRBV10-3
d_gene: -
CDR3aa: CAIRNQDSNQPQHF
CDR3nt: TGTGCCATCAGGAATCAAGATAGCAATCAGCCCCAGCATTTT

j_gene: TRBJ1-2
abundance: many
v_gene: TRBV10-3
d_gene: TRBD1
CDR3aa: CAISETGGVDYGYTF
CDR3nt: TGTGCCATCAGTGAGACAGGGGGGGTTGACTATGGCTACACCTTC

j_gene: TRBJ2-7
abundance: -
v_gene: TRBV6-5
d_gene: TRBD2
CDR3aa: CASSYKRGGAYEQYF
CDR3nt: TGTGCCAGCAGTTACAAGCGGGGGGGAGCCTACGAGCAGTACTTC

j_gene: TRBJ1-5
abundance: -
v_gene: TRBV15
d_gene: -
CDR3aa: CATSTEGNQPQHF
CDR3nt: TGTGCCACCAGCACTGAGGGGAATCAGCCCCAGCATTTT

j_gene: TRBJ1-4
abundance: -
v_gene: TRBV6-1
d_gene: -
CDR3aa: CASSERDVRTATNEKLFF
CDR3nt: TGTGCCAGCAGTGAACGGGATGTCCGGACAGCAACTAATGAAAAACTGTTTTTT

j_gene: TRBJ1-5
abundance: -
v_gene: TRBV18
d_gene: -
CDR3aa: CASSQVARDQPQHF
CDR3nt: TGTGCCAGCTCACAGGTCGCACGAGATCAGCCCCAGCATTTT

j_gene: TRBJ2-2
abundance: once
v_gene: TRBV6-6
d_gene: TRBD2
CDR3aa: CASSQLAGVRTGELFF
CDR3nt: TGTGCCAGCAGTCAGCTAGCGGGAGTCCGAACCGGGGAGCTGTTTTTT

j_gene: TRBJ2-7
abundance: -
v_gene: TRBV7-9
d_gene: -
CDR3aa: CASSLAGRRDYEQYF
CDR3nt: TGTGCCAGCAGCTTAGCAGGGCGCAGGGACTACGAGCAGTACTTC

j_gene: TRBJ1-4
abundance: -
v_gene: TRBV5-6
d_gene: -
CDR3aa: CASSLRYNSRQSNEKLFF
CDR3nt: TGTGCCAGCAGCTTGCGGTATAATTCGCGACAGAGTAATGAAAAACTGTTTTTT

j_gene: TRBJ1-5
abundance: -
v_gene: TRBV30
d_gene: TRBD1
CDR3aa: CAWSVRRTGGNQPQHF
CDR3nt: TGTGCCTGGAGTGTACGAAGGACAGGGGGTAATCAGCCCCAGCATTTT

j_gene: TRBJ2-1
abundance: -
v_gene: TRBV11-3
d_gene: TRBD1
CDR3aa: CASSLTGPSYNEQFF
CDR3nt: TGTGCCAGCAGCCTGACAGGGCCCTCCTACAATGAGCAGTTCTTC

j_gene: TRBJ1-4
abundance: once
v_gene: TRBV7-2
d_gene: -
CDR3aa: CASSPRSGGKREKLFF
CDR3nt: TGTGCCAGCAGTCCCAGGTCTGGGGGGAAGAGGGAAAAACTGTTTTTT

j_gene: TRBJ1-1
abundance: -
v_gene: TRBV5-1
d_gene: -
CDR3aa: CASSIRTAMNTEAFF
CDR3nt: TGCGCCAGCAGCATCCGGACAGCCATGAACACTGAAGCTTTCTTT

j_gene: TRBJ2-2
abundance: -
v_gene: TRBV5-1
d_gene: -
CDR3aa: CASSLGLGDISGELFF
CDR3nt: TGCGCCAGCAGCTTGGGTTTAGGGGATATCTCTGGGGAGCTGTTTTTT

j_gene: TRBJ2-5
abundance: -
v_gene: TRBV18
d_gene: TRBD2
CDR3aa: CASYRTSGSPQETQYF
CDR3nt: TGTGCCAGCTATCGGACTAGCGGGAGCCCTCAAGAGACCCAGTACTTC

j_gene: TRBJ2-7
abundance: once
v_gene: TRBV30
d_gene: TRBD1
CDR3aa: CAWSVGDRVNVEQYF
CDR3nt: TGTGCCTGGAGTGTAGGGGACAGGGTAAACGTCGAGCAGTACTTC

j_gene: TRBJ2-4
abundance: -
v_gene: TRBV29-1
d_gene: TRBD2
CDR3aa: CSALAGGGTIQYF
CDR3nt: TGCAGCGCTCTAGCGGGAGGGGGTACCATTCAGTACTTC

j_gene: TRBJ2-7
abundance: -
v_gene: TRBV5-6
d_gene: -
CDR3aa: CASSLGQSSYEQYF
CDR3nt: TGTGCCAGCAGCTTGGGACAGAGCTCCTACGAGCAGTACTTC

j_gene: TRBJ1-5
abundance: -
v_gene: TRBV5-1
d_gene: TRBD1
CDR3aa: CASSLGGQGYQPQHF
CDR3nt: TGCGCCAGCAGCTTGGGGGGACAGGGTTATCAGCCCCAGCATTTT

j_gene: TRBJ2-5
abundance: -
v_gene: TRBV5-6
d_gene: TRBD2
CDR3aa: CASSLGAGVRVTQYF
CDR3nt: TGTGCCAGCAGCTTGGGGGCGGGGGTCCGTGTGACCCAGTACTTC

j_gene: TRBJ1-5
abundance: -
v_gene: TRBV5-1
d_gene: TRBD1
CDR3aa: CASSLTGGGQPQHF
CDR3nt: TGCGCCAGCAGCTTGACAGGGGGGGGACAGCCCCAGCATTTT